These T cell receptor beta chains were read from a single sample in a study of chemoradiotherapy in HPV16-positive cancers. Produced via immunoSEQ multiplex PCR; TCRdb's table is partial and in-frame only. Counted here are around 6,000 clones, 80% to 90% occurring once; the ten biggest clones make up approximately 10%. This material consisted of tumor tissue, taken from a patient who underwent chemoradiotherapy. The receptors were gathered from a human donor with HPV-associated anogenital cancer. CDR3s include the opening cysteine and the closing phenylalanine or tryptophan. D genes are given only for firm matches. Expanded clones are given a class, and other clones once, few, many or no size at all.

DNA,CDR3,V,J,size,D
TGTGCCAGCAGAGCCGGGACTAGTTATGAGCAGTTCTTC,CASRAGTSYEQFF,TRBV7-9,TRBJ2-1,-,TRBD2
TGTGCCAGCAGCTTGACAACGACTCCTAACTATGGCTACACCTTC,CASSLTTTPNYGYTF,TRBV5-4,TRBJ1-2,-,-
TGTGCCAGCAGCTTACCGGGGAACACTGAAGCTTTCTTT,CASSLPGNTEAFF,TRBV7-9,TRBJ1-1,-,-
TGTGCCAGCAGTTACTCAGGCAGGCGGGGCACACCCCTCCACTTT,CASSYSGRRGTPLHF,TRBV6-5,TRBJ1-6,-,-
TGTGCCACCAGCAGAGATCCCGGGAGACCCTATGGCTACACCTTC,CATSRDPGRPYGYTF,TRBV15,TRBJ1-2,-,-
TGTGCCAGCAGTGAAAACGAAATTGTAGGGGAAAAACTGTTTTTT,CASSENEIVGEKLFF,TRBV6-1,TRBJ1-4,-,-
TGTGCCATCGGGGAGGGAGGAAGGAACACTGAAGCTTTCTTT,CAIGEGGRNTEAFF,TRBV10-3,TRBJ1-1,-,-
TGTGCCAGCAGCTTAATCCGGAAACTAGGCAAAGAGACCCAGTACTTC,CASSLIRKLGKETQYF,TRBV7-3,TRBJ2-5,-,-
TGTGCCAGCAGCTTCTTCAGCTTGGTTTACAATGAGCAGTTCTTC,CASSFFSLVYNEQFF,TRBV13,TRBJ2-1,-,-
TGTGCCAGCAGCTCGGGATCGACCGGGGAGCTGTTTTTT,CASSSGSTGELFF,TRBV7-2,TRBJ2-2,-,-
TGTGCCAGCAGTGACAGGACGGAGACCCAGTACTTC,CASSDRTETQYF,TRBV27,TRBJ2-5,-,-
TGCAGCGTTGAAGGACAGGCTGGCAATGAGCAGTTCTTC,CSVEGQAGNEQFF,TRBV29-1,TRBJ2-1,-,-
TGTGCCAGCAGTGAACCGGGCACCGGAAACACCATATATTTT,CASSEPGTGNTIYF,TRBV25-1,TRBJ1-3,once,-
TGTGCCAGCAGCCCGGGGACAGCTGGGGCCAACGTCCTGACTTTC,CASSPGTAGANVLTF,TRBV9,TRBJ2-6,-,TRBD1
TGTGCCAGCAGTGAGCCGAGTACTGAAGCTTTCTTT,CASSEPSTEAFF,TRBV6-1,TRBJ1-1,once,-
TGTGCCAGCAGTTCGTTGAGGGGTCCTAACACCGGGGAGCTGTTTTTT,CASSSLRGPNTGELFF,TRBV7-6,TRBJ2-2,-,-
TGTGCTAGTGGTGCCCGATGGGGGGAGCTGTTTTTT,CASGARWGELFF,TRBV12-5,TRBJ2-2,-,-
TGTGCCAGCAGTTTGTCAGGGTTAGGGGATGGCTACACCTTC,CASSLSGLGDGYTF,TRBV28,TRBJ1-2,-,-
TGCGCCAGCAGCTTGCACTCCGCCGAGAATGGCTACACCTTC,CASSLHSAENGYTF,TRBV5-1,TRBJ1-2,-,-
TGTGCCAGCAGTGAAGTGGGCTCTAACAATGAGCAGTTCTTC,CASSEVGSNNEQFF,TRBV2,TRBJ2-1,-,-
TGTGCCAGCAGTTACCGCAGGGACGGCAATCAGCCCCAGCATTTT,CASSYRRDGNQPQHF,TRBV6-5,TRBJ1-5,-,-
TGTGCCAGCAGCCAAGATCTGAGGTCGGGGGAGCAGTACTTC,CASSQDLRSGEQYF,TRBV4-2,TRBJ2-7,-,-
TGTGCCTGGGGGGGGATCTCTGGAAACACCATATATTTT,CAWGGISGNTIYF,TRBV30,TRBJ1-3,-,-
TGTGCCAGTAGTATAGACAGCCTCAGCGAGCAGTACTTC,CASSIDSLSEQYF,TRBV19,TRBJ2-7,-,-
TGTGCCAGCAGCCCAAGCGGGAACTACTACGAGCAGTACTTC,CASSPSGNYYEQYF,TRBV9,TRBJ2-7,-,TRBD2
TGTGCCAGCCTCAAAAATAGGGAATTAACGGGCACTGAAGCTTTCTTT,CASLKNRELTGTEAFF,TRBV7-8,TRBJ1-1,-,-
TGCAGCGTTGATTATTCTGGGACAGGGGGTGGAAAACTGTTTTTT,CSVDYSGTGGGKLFF,TRBV29-1,TRBJ1-4,-,TRBD1
TGTGCCTGGAGTCGTCGGGCTTCCGGGGAGCTGTTTTTT,CAWSRRASGELFF,TRBV30,TRBJ2-2,-,-
TGTGCCAGCAGCCTCAAGGGTTATACCTACGAGCAGTACTTC,CASSLKGYTYEQYF,TRBV5-6,TRBJ2-7,-,-
TGTGCCAGTAGTGTTAGCGGGATCTTTAACTACGAGCAGTACTTC,CASSVSGIFNYEQYF,TRBV19,TRBJ2-7,-,TRBD2
TGCAGCGCCAAAAGACAGGATAATGGCTACACCTTC,CSAKRQDNGYTF,TRBV29-1,TRBJ1-2,-,-
TGTGCCAGTAGTTTACAGGAAACTGAGCAGTTCTTC,CASSLQETEQFF,TRBV19,TRBJ2-1,-,-
TGTGCCATCAAAGTGGGACTAGTTGAGACCCAGTACTTC,CAIKVGLVETQYF,TRBV2,TRBJ2-5,-,TRBD2
TGCAGCGGCCACCCAGGACAGGGAGAGCAGTTCTTC,CSGHPGQGEQFF,TRBV29-1,TRBJ2-1,-,TRBD1
TGTGCCAGCAGGGGGGACAGAGAGAATCAGCCCCAGCATTTT,CASRGDRENQPQHF,TRBV6-1,TRBJ1-5,once,TRBD1
TGTGCCAGCAGTTTTGGAGGGACTAGCGGGAGGGGTGAGCAGTTCTTC,CASSFGGTSGRGEQFF,TRBV27,TRBJ2-1,-,TRBD2
TGTGCCAGCAGCTTGGCCGCACTAGCACTAAGTGAGCAGTTCTTC,CASSLAALALSEQFF,TRBV5-6,TRBJ2-1,-,-
TGTGCCTGGAGTGCAACTAGCGGGAGGGCCGGCGAGCAGTTCTTC,CAWSATSGRAGEQFF,TRBV30,TRBJ2-1,-,TRBD2
TGTGCCACCCTCACAGTCAATGAGCAGTTCTTC,CATLTVNEQFF,TRBV27,TRBJ2-1,-,-
TGCGCCAGCAGCCCGGGCCCTAGCGGGCAATCCTACGAGCAGTACTTC,CASSPGPSGQSYEQYF,TRBV5-1,TRBJ2-7,once,TRBD2
TGTGCCAGCAGCGTAGGACTAGCGGGAGACAATGAGCAGTTCTTC,CASSVGLAGDNEQFF,TRBV9,TRBJ2-1,once,TRBD2
TGTGCCAGCAGCTTTTCACTCCCCAGCTCTGGAAACACCATATATTTT,CASSFSLPSSGNTIYF,TRBV7-8,TRBJ1-3,-,-
TGTGCCAGTAGTATTGAACTAGCGGGAGATACGCAGTATTTT,CASSIELAGDTQYF,TRBV19,TRBJ2-3,-,TRBD2
TGCGCCAGCAGCCAAGAGGACAGGGGTGTACGGGACGAGCAGTACTTC,CASSQEDRGVRDEQYF,TRBV4-1,TRBJ2-7,once,TRBD1
TGTGCCATCACTCCACGCGGGGTGAACACTGAAGCTTTCTTT,CAITPRGVNTEAFF,TRBV11-3,TRBJ1-1,once,-
TGTGCCAGCAGCGGGCGGGAGACCGGGGAGCTGTTTTTT,CASSGRETGELFF,TRBV9,TRBJ2-2,-,TRBD2
TGCGCCAGCAGTGCGTCTGACCCCTACGAGCAGTACTTC,CASSASDPYEQYF,TRBV10-2,TRBJ2-7,-,-
TGTGCCAGTAGTATAGATTCGACAGGCATAGGTCAGCCCCAGCATTTT,CASSIDSTGIGQPQHF,TRBV19,TRBJ1-5,once,-
TGTGCCAGCAGCTTACCCTATACGGCGGCTGAAGCTTTCTTT,CASSLPYTAAEAFF,TRBV11-2,TRBJ1-1,-,-
TGTGCCAGTAGTGGGACAGGGGGCAGGAATCAGCCCCAGCATTTT,CASSGTGGRNQPQHF,TRBV19,TRBJ1-5,-,TRBD1
TGTGCCAGCAGCTTGCGGCGGGGACCGGAAGATACGCAGTATTTT,CASSLRRGPEDTQYF,TRBV5-4,TRBJ2-3,once,-
TGTGCCAGCAGCTACCCGACGACAGGGGGACCAACTAATGAAAAACTGTTTTTT,CASSYPTTGGPTNEKLFF,TRBV11-2,TRBJ1-4,few,TRBD1
TGTGCCTGGAGTGGGTCCCTTCTTAGCAATCAGCCCCAGCATTTT,CAWSGSLLSNQPQHF,TRBV30,TRBJ1-5,-,-
TGTGCCAGCAGCTTCGGGTTTACGGGGCCGGATGGTGAAGCTTTCTTT,CASSFGFTGPDGEAFF,TRBV11-2,TRBJ1-1,-,-
TGTGCCAGCAGCGCCACCGGGACAGGGAATGGCTACACCTTC,CASSATGTGNGYTF,TRBV7-9,TRBJ1-2,few,TRBD1